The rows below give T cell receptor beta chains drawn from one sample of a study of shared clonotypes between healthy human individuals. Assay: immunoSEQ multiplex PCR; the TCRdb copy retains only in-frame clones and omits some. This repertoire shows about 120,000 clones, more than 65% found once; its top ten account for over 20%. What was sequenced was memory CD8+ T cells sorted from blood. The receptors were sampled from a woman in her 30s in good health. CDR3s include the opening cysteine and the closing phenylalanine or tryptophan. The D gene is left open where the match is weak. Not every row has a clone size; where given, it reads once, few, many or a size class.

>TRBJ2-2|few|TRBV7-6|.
TGTGCCAGCAGCTTACCATCCACTCACACCGGGGAGCTGTTTTTT
CASSLPSTHTGELFF
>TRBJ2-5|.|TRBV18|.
TGTGCCAGCTCACCAAAGGGCCCTCGAGAGACCCAGTACTTC
CASSPKGPRETQYF
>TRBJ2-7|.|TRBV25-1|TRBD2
TGTGCCAGCTCAATCGGGACTAGCGGAGTCTACGAGCAGTACTTC
CASSIGTSGVYEQYF
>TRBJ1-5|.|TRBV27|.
TGTGCCAGCAGTTTCTTAAAACAGGGACCCCAGCATTTT
CASSFLKQGPQHF
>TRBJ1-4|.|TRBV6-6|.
TGTGCCAGCAGTTACTCGCTGGGCTGGAGTGAAAAACTGTTTTTT
CASSYSLGWSEKLFF
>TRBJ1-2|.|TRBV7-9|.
TGTGCCAGCAGCTTAGGACGGCCCGGAGACACCTTC
CASSLGRPGDTF
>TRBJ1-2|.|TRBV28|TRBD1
TGTGCCAGCAGTTTGGGCCAGGGGGTCTTCTATGGCTACACCTTC
CASSLGQGVFYGYTF
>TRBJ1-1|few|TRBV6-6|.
TGTGCCAGCTCCGAAGCAGGGGCGGCTTTCTTT
CASSEAGAAFF
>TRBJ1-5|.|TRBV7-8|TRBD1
TGTGCCAGCAGCTTACAGGGGGCGGGTCAGCCCCAGCATTTT
CASSLQGAGQPQHF
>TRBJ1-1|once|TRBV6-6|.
TGTGCCAGCAGTTACGGTGGGGCTTCGAGCCCTGAAGCTTTCTTT
CASSYGGASSPEAFF
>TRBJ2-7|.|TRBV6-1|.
TGTGCCAGTCACCGAGACATGGGCTACGAGCAGTACTTC
CASHRDMGYEQYF
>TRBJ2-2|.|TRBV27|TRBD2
TGTGCCAGCAGCTCATGGATGGTAGCGGGAGTGTACACCGGGGAGCTGTTTTTT
CASSSWMVAGVYTGELFF
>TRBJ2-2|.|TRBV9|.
TGTGCCAGCAGCGTAGGTGGCACCGGGGAGCTGTTTTTT
CASSVGGTGELFF
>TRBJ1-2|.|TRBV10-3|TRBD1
TGTGCCATCAGCGAGAAGACAGGGGGCTATGGCTACACCTTC
CAISEKTGGYGYTF
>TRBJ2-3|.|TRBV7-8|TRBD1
TGTGCCAGCAGCTTAAAGAGGGGGACAGGGAAAGTTGATACGCAGTATTTT
CASSLKRGTGKVDTQYF
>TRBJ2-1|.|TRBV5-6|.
TGTGCCAGCAGCTTTATCGGCGGTCGAGACAATGAGCAGTTCTTC
CASSFIGGRDNEQFF
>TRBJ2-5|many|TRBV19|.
TGTGCCAGTAGTTGGGGTCAGGGAGAGACCCAGTACTTC
CASSWGQGETQYF
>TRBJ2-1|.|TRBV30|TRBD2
TGTGCCTGGAATGAAGCGGGAAGTTATTATGAGCAGTTCTTC
CAWNEAGSYYEQFF
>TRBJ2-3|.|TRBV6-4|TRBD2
TGTGCCAGCGGAATGGGCGCGGGAGGAGATACGCAGTATTTT
CASGMGAGGDTQYF
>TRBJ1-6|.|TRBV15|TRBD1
TGTGCCACCAGCAGAGATGTAGGGGACAGCCCTTCACCCCTCCACTTT
CATSRDVGDSPSPLHF
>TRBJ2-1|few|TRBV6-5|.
TGTGCCAGCACCGCGGGGGCCCCCTACAATGAGCAGTTCTTC
CASTAGAPYNEQFF
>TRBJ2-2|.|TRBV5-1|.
TGCGCCAGCAGCTTGGATTCCAGGGGATCCGGGGAGCTGTTTTTT
CASSLDSRGSGELFF
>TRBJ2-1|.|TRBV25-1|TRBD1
TGTGCCAGCAGCACCAACCGAGGGGGCGCAGATTACAATGAGCAGTTCTTC
CASSTNRGGADYNEQFF
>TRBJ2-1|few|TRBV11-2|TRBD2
TGTGCCAGCAGCTTGGCGGGACTAGCAGGTAGTGAGCAGTTCTTC
CASSLAGLAGSEQFF
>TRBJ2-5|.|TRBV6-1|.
TGTGCCAGCACCCTGACGGTGGGCGACCAAGAGACCCAGTACTTC
CASTLTVGDQETQYF
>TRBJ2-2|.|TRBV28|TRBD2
TGTGCCAGCGCACATATGCGGGAGTCCCTCACCGGGGAGCTGTTTTTT
CASAHMRESLTGELFF
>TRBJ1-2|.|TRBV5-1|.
TGCGCCAGCAGCTTGGACAGGGAAAATGGCTACACCTTC
CASSLDRENGYTF
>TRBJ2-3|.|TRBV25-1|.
TGTGCCAGCAGCAACATAACCCCACAAGATACGCAGTATTTT
CASSNITPQDTQYF
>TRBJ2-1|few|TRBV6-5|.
TGTGCCAGCAGTTACGGACAGCTGGCCGATGAGCAGTTCTTC
CASSYGQLADEQFF
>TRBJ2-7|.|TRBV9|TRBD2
TGTGCCAGCAGCCGACTAGCGACGACCTTCTACGAGCAGTACTTC
CASSRLATTFYEQYF
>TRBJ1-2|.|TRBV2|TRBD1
TGTGCCAGCAGTGGACAGGGGAATAACTATGGCTACACCTTC
CASSGQGNNYGYTF
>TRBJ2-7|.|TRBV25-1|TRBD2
TGTGCCAGCAGTGAAAGTCGCGGCGGGAGCAAAAACGAGCAGTACTTC
CASSESRGGSKNEQYF
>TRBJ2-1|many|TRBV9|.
TGTGCCAGCAGCTCAGGTCTCCCGGAGGAGCAGTTCTTC
CASSSGLPEEQFF
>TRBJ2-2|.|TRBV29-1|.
TGCAGCGTTGGGGCGAACACCGGGGAGCTGTTTTTT
CSVGANTGELFF
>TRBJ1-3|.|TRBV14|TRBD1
TGTGCCAGCAGCCAAGTACAGGGGGCTTCTGGAAACACCATATATTTT
CASSQVQGASGNTIYF
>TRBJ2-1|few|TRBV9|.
TGTGCCAGCAGCGTAATGGGGACGAATGAGCAGTTCTTC
CASSVMGTNEQFF
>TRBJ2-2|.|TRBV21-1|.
TGTGCCAGCAGCAAAGCGACAGTCGTCGCCGGGGAGCTGTTTTTT
CASSKATVVAGELFF
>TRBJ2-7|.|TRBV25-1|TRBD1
TGTGCCAGCAGTGTACAGGGGCGGCAAACCTACGAGCAGTACTTC
CASSVQGRQTYEQYF
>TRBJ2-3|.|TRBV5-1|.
TGCGCCAGCAGCAGCCTGGATACGCAGTATTTT
CASSSLDTQYF
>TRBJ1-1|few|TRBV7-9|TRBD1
TGTGCCAGCAGCTTTGACAGGGTCACTGAAGCTTTCTTT
CASSFDRVTEAFF
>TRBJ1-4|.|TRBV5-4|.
TGTGCCAGCAGCTTGGAGTCGGGTGAAAAACTGTTTTTT
CASSLESGEKLFF
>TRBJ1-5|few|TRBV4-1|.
TGCGCCAGCAGCCCTGGTTGGAATCAGCCCCAGCATTTT
CASSPGWNQPQHF
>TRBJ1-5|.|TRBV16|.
TGTGCCAGCAGCCCCCGGCGAGAGTATAGCAATCAGCCCCAGCATTTT
CASSPRREYSNQPQHF
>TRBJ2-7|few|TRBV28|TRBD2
TGTGCCAGCAGTTTGGGGACTAGCGGGAGGGCCGGGGCCTACGAGCAGTACTTC
CASSLGTSGRAGAYEQYF
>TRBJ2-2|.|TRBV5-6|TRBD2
TGTGCCAGCAGCTTCCTAGCGGGATACGGGGAGCTGTTTTTT
CASSFLAGYGELFF
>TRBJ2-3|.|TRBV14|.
TGTGCCAGCAGCCTCGGGCGCCGGGAGTTGAATACGCAGTATTTT
CASSLGRRELNTQYF